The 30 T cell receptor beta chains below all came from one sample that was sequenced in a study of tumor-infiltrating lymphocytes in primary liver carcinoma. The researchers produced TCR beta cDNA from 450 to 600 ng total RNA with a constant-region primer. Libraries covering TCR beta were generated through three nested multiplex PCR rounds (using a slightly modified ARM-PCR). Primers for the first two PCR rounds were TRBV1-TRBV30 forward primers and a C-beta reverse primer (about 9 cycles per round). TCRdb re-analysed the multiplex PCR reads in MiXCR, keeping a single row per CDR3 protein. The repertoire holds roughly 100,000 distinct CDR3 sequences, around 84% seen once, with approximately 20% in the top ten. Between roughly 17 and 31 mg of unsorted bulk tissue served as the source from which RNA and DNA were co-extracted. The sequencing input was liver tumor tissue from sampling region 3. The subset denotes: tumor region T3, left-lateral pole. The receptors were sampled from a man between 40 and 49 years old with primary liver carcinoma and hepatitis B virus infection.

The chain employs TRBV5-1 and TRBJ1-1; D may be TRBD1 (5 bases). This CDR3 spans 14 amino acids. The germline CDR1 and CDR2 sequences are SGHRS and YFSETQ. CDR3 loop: CVSSFTGMNTEAFF. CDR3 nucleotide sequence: TGCGTCAGTAGCTTTACAGGTATGAACACTGAAGCTTTCTTT.

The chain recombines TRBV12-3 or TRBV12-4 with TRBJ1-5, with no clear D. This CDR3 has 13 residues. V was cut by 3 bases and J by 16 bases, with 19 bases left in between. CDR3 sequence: CASSFNANQPPHF. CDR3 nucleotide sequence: TGTGCCAGCAGTTTTAATGCCAATCAGCCCCCCCATTTT.

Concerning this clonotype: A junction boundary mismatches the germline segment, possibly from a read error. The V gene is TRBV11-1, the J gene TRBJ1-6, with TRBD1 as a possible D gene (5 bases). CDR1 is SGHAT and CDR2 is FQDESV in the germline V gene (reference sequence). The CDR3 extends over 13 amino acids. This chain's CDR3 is CTSSRTHVSPIHF. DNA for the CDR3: TGTACCAGCAGCCGGACACATGTTTCACCCATCCACTTT.

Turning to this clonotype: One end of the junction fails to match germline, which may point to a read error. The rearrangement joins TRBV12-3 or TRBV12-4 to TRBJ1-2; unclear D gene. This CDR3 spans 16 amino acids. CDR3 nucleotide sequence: TGTGCCAGCAGTTTAGGTGGCAGATCAAGAAACTATGGCTACTCCTTC. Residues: CASSLGGRSRNYGYSF.

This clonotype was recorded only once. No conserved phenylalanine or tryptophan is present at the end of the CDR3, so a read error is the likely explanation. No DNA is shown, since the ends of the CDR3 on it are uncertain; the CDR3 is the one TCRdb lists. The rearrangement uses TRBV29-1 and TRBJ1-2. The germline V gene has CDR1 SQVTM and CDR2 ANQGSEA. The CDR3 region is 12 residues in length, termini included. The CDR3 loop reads CSVMTTIYGYIY.

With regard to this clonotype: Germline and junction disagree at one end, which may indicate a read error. CDR3 sequence reads: CASSEAGIATNEKLVF. CDR3 in DNA: TGTGCCAGTAGTGAAGCGGGTATTGCAACTAATGAAAAACTGGTTTTT. The V gene is TRBV6-1, the J gene TRBJ1-4; D is ambiguous. This CDR3 has 16 residues. The germline V gene has CDR1 MNHNS and CDR2 SASEGT.

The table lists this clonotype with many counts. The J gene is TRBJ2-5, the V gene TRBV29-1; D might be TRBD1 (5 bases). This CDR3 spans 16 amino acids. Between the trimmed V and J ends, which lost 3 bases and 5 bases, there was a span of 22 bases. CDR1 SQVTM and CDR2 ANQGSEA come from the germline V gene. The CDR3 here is CSVELGQRNLGETQYF. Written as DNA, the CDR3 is TGCAGCGTTGAGTTAGGACAACGAAATCTGGGGGAGACCCAGTACTTC. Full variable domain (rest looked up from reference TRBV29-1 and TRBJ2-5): SAVISQKPSRDICQRGTSLTIQCQVDSQVTMMFWYRQQPGQSLTLIATANQGSEATYESGFVIDKFPISRPNLTFSTLTVSNMSPEDSSIYLCSVELGQRNLGETQYFGPGTRLLVL.

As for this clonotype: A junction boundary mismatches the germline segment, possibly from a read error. The chain's CDR3 is CASGYPLSQGVATGELFF. As DNA, the CDR3 is TGTGCCAGCGGTTACCCCCTGAGCCAAGGGGTTGCCACCGGGGAGCTGTTTTTT. The rearrangement links TRBV6-6 to TRBJ2-2; D possibly corresponds to TRBD1 (5 bases). From germline, CDR1 is MNHNY and CDR2 SVGAGI (reference sequence). This CDR3 has 18 amino acids.

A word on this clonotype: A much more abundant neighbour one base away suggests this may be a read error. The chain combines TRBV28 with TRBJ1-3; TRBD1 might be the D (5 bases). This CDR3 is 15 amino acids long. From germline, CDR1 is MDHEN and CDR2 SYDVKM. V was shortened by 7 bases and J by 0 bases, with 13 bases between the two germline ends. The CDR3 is CASNPGRTSGNTIYF. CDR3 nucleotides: TGTGCCAGCAACCCGGGGCGCACCTCTGGAAACACCATATATTTT. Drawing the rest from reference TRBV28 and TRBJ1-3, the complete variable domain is DVKVTQSSRYLVKRTGEKVFLECVQDMDHENMFWYRQDPGLGLRLIYFSYDVKMKEKGDIPEGYSVSREKKERFSLILESASTNQTSMYLCASNPGRTSGNTIYFGEGSWLTVV.

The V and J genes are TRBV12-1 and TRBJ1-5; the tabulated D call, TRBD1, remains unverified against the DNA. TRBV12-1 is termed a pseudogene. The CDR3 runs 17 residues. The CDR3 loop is CASNSPPPGEGNQSQHF. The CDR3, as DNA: TGTGCCAGCAACTCACCCCCCCCCGGGGAGGGCAATCAGTCCCAGCATTTT.

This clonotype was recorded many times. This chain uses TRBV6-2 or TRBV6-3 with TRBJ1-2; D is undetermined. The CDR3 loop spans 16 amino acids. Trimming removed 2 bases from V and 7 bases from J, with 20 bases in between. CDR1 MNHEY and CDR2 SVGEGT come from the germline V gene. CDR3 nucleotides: TGTGCCAGCAGTTACCCCGGAGTGGGCTCCGGAGGTGGCTACACCTTC. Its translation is CASSYPGVGSGGGYTF.

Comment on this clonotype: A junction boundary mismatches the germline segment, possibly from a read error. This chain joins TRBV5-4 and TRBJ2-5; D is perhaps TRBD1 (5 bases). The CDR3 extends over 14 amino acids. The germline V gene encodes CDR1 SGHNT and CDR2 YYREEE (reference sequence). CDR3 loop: CASRLVRGGETQYF. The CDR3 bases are TGTGCCAGCAGGTTGGTAAGGGGCGGTGAGACCCAGTACTTC. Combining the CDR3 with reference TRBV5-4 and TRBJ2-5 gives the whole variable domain ETGVTQSPTHLIKTRGQQVTLRCSSQSGHNTVSWYQQALGQGPQFIFQYYREEENGRGNFPPRFSGLQFPNYSSELNVNALELDDSALYLCASRLVRGGETQYFGPGTRLLVL.

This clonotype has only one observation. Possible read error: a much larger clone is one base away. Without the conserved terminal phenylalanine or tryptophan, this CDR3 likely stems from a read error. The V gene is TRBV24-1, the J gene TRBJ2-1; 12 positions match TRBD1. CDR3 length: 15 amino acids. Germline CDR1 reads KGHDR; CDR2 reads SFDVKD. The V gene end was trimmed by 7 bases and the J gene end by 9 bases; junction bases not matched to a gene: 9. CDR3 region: CATSPSGQGAREQFL. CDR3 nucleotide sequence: TGTGCCACCAGCCCCTCGGGACAGGGGGCGCGTGAGCAGTTCTTA.

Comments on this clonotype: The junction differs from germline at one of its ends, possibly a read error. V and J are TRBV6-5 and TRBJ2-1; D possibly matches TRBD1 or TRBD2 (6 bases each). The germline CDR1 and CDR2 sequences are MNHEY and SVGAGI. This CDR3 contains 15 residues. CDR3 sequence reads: CASSLLGGTYNEQFF. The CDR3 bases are TGTGCCAGCAGCTTACTAGGGGGGACATACAATGAGCAGTTTTTC.

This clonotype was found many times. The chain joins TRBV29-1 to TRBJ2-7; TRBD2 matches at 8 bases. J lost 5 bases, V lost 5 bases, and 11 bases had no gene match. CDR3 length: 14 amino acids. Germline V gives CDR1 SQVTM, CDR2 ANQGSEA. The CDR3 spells CSVRPGLGVHEQYF. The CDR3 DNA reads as TGCAGCGTTAGACCGGGACTAGGTGTCCACGAGCAGTACTTC.

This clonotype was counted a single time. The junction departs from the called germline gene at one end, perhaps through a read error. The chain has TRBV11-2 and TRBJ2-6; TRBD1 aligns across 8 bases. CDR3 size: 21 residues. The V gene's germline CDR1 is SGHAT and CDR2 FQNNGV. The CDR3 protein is CVSSMGGDRGISLSGTNVQTF. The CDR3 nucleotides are TGTGTCAGCAGCATGGGGGGAGACAGGGGCATTTCCCTTTCTGGGACCAACGTCCAGACTTTC.

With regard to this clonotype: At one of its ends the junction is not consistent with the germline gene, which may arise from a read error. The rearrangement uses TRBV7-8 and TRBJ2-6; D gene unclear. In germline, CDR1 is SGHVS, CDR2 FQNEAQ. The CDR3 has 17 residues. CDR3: CVSSSTVTRSGSNVLTF. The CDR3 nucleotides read TGTGTCAGCAGCTCTACGGTAACGCGCTCTGGGTCCAACGTCCTGACTTTC.

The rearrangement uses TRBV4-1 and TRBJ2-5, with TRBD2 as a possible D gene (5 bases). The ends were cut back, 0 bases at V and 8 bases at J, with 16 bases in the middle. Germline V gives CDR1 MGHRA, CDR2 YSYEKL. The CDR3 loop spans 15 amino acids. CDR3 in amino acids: CASSQDLDSRDTQYF. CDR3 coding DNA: TGCGCCAGCAGCCAAGATCTGGACTCCAGAGATACCCAGTACTTC.

In DNA form, the CDR3 reads TGTGCCAGCAGATCTCGGACAGGGGGTAATGAAAAACTGTTTTTT. Translation: CASRSRTGGNEKLFF. This chain connects TRBV28 to TRBJ1-4, with 10 bases identical to TRBD1. This CDR3 is built from 15 residues. CDR1 and CDR2 (germline): MDHEN, SYDVKM. Trimming at V came to 6 bases and at J to 4 bases, leaving 5 bases not matched to a gene.

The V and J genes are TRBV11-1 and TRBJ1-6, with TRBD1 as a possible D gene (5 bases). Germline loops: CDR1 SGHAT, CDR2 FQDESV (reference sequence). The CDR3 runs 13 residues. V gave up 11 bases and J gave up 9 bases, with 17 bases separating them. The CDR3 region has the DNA TGTGCCGACACCCGGACACTGGTTTCACCCCTCCACTTT. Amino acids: CADTRTLVSPLHF.

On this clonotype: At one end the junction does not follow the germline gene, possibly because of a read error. CDR3 sequence reads: CTCRSQEDTGELFF. The CDR3 region has the DNA TGTACCTGCAGAAGTCAGGAGGACACCGGGGAGCTGTTTTTT. This chain joins TRBV30 and TRBJ2-2, with D perhaps matching TRBD2 (5 bases). The CDR3 is 14 amino acids. Germline-derived CDR1 and CDR2 are GTSNPN and SVGIG (reference sequence). The whole variable domain, remainder taken from reference TRBV30 and TRBJ2-2, is SQTIHQWPATLVQPVGSPLSLECTVEGTSNPNLYWYRQAAGRGLQLLFYSVGIGQISSEVPQNLSASRPQDRQFILSSKKLLLSDSGFYLCTCRSQEDTGELFFGEGSRLTVL.

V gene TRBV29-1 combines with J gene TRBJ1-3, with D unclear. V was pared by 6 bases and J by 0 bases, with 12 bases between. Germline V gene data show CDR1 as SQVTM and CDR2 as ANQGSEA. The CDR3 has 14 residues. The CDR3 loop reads CSVGRTVSGNTIYF. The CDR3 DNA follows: TGCAGCGTGGGGAGGACCGTCTCTGGAAACACCATATATTTT.

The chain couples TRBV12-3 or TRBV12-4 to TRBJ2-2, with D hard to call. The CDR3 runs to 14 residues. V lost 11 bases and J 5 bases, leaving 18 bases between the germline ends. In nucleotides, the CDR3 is TGTGCCGACAATGCTCGAATAGGGACCGGGGAGCTGTTTTTT. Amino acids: CADNARIGTGELFF.

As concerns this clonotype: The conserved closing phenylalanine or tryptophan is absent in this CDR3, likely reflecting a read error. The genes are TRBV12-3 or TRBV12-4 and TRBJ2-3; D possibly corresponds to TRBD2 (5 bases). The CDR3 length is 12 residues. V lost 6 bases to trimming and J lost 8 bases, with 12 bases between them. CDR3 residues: CASSPSGGTQYS. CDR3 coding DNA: TGTGCCAGCAGCCCCTCCGGAGGTACGCAGTATTCT.

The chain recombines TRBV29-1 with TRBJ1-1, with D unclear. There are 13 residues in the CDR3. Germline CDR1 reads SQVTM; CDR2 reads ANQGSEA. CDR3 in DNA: TGCAAAGTTGGGAAGACCCAGAACACTGAAGCTTTCTTT. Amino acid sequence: CKVGKTQNTEAFF.

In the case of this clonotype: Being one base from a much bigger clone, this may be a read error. The CDR3 sequence: CASSLDAAGELLF. The CDR3 nucleotides are TGTGCCAGCAGCTTGGACGCTGCCGGGGAGCTGCTTTTT. The chain combines TRBV5-8 with TRBJ2-2, with a tentative D call TRBD2 (5 bases). Per the germline V gene, CDR1 is SGHTS and CDR2 is YDEGEE. This CDR3 region has 13 residues. The variable domain in full, with the rest retrieved from reference TRBV5-8 and TRBJ2-2, is EAGVTQSPTHLIKTRGQQATLRCSPISGHTSVYWYQQALGLGLQFLLWYDEGEERNRGNFPPRFSGRQFPNYSSELNVNALELEDSALYLCASSLDAAGELLFGEGSRLTVL.

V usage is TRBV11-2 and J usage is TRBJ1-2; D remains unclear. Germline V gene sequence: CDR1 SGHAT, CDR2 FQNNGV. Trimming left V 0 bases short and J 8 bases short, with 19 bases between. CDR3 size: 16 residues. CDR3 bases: TGTGCCAGCAGCTTAGATTTGGTAGTCTACTCTCGAGGCTACACCTTC. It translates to CASSLDLVVYSRGYTF.

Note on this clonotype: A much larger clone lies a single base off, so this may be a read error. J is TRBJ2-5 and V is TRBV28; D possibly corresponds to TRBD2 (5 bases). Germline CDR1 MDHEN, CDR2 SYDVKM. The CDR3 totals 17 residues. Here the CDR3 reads CANSSTFGGPFQETQYF. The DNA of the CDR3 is TGTGCCAACAGTTCAACTTTCGGCGGGCCATTCCAAGAGACCCAGTACTTC.

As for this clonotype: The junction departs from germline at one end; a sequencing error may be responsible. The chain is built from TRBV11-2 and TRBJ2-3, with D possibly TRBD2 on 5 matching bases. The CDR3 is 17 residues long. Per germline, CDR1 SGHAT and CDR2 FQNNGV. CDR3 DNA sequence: TGTGCCGGCAGCTTAGATGCGGAGGAGAGTATCACAGATACGCAGTATTTT. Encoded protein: CAGSLDAEESITDTQYF.

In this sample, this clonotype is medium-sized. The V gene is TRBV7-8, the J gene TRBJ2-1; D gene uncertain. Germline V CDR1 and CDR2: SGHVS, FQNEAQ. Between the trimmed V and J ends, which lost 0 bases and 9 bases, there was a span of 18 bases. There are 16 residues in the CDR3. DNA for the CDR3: TGTGCCAGCAGCTTAGCCTCGGGTAGCTCATTCGGTGAGCAGTTCTTC. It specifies CASSLASGSSFGEQFF.